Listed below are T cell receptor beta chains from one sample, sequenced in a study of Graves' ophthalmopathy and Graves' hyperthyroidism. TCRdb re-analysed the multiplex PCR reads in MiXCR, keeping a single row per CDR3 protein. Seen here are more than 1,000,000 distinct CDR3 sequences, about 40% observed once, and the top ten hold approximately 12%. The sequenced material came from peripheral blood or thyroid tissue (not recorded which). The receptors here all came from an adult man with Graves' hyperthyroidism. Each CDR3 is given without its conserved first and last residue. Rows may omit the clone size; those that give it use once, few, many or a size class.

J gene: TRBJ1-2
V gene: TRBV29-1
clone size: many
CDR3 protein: SVEGGAGYT

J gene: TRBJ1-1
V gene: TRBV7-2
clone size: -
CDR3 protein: ASSRDRGPKKAF

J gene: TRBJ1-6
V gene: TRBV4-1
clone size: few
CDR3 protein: ASSQEGGGLFGDSPLH

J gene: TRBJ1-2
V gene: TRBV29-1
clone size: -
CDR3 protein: SLGVGHHGYT

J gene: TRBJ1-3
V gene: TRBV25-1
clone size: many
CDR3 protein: ASRGDTFSGNTIY

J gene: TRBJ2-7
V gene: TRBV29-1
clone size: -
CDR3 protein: SVRPGTSGIPNEQY

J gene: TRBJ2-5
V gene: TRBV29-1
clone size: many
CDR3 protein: SVEEGDSQETQY

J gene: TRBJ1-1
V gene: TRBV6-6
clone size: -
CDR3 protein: ASSYSGGTVEAF

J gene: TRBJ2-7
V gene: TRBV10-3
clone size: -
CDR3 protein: AISESGTSGVYEQY

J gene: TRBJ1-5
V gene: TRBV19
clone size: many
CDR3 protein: ASRAGARGNQPQH

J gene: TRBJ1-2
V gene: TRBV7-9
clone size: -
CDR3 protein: ASSSVEPRTGGFGYT

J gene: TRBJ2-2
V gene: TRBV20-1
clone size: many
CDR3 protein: SARDQEGTGELF

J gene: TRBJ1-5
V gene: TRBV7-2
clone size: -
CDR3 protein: ASSPLIDQPRH

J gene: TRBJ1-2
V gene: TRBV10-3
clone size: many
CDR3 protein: ASSNPGQGASGYT

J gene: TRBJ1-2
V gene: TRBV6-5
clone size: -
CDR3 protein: ASSTLRESYSYT

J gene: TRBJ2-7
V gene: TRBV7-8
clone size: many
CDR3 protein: ASSLGTSGSEQY

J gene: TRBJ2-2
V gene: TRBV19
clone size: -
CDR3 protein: ASSMKQTGELF

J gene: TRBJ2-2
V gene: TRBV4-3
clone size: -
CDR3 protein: ASTARVGWGTGELF

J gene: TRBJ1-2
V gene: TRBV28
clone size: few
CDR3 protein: ASSPTGGYT

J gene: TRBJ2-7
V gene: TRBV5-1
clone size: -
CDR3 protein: ASSGTDTGAGQY

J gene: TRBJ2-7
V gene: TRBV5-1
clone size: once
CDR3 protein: ASRLNPARGYEQH

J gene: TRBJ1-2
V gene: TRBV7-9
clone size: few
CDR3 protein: ASSIGREEGWYGYT

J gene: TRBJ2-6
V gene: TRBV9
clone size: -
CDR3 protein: ASSVVGGASTEA

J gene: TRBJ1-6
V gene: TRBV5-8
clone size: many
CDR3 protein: ASTVTGTSPLH

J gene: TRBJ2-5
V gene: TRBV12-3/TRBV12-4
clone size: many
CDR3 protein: ASSSAKAQETQY

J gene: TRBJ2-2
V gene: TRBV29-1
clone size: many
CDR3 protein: SVDSGKGTGELF

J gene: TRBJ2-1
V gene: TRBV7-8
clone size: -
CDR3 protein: ASFRTSYNEQF

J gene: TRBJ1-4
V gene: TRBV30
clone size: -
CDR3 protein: AWRTQGANEKLF

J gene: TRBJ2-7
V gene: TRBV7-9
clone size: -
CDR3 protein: ASSAPEAYEQY

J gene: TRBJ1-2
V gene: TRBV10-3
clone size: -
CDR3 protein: ASSERVQGFGGRGYT

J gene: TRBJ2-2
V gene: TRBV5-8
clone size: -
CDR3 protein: ASSPGSDTGELF

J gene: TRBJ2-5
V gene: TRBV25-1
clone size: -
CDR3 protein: ASSWTSGRAGSETQY

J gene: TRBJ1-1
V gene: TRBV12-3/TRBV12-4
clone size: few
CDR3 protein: ASSLAGAHEAF